What follows describes a single T cell receptor beta chain. Its cognate antigen is unknown. V dropped 2 bases and J dropped 4; count of bases not matched to a gene: 10. This CDR3 is 15 amino acids long. Germline V lookup: CDR1 DFQATT, CDR2 SNEGSKA (reference sequence). UMIs were added to TCR cDNA along with a universal primer site when it was made by 5'RACE template switching. TCRdb called the 5' RACE reads again in MiXCR, with one record for every CDR3 protein. The data hold 200,000 to 300,000 distinct CDR3 sequences, with approximately 6.7% observed a single time. The sample originates from a study of T cells after yellow fever vaccination. The study's findings and limits: Boosting was followed by the reappearance of most primary-vaccination clones (roughly 96% CD4, under 90% CD8). The bulk population could contribute abundant contaminating clonotypes to FACS-sorted repertoires. Peaking on day 5 versus 15, the secondary response was faster but weaker.

This sequence originates from a man younger than 40 who received the YFV17D yellow fever vaccine. V and J are TRBV20-1 and TRBJ2-7; 8 nucleotides align to TRBD1. Sequenced material: CD4+ T cells sorted from PBMCs, taken on the day of the yellow fever booster vaccination. As DNA, the CDR3 is TGCAGTGCTAGACCCGAACAGGGGGATATTTACGAGCAGTACTTC. Its translation is CSARPEQGDIYEQYF.